The sequence of this T cell receptor beta chain was determined in a study of blood T cell repertoires in COVID-19. Study-wide context: COVID-19 samples collected from the United States, Italy and Spain covered acute and convalescent phases. Sources were T cells, B-cell-depleted T cells, or PBMCs; the material itself was cDNA or gDNA.

CDR1 is SGHDT and CDR2 is YYEEEE in the germline V gene. The CDR3 loop spans 15 amino acids. Trimming removed 0 bases from V and 5 bases from J; junction bases left unmatched: 7. As processed by the authors: Amplified reference gene primers provided the basis for estimating nucleated cell counts. Assay: immunoSEQ multiplex PCR; the TCRdb copy retains only in-frame clones and omits some. V and J calls and clone size come straight from that table; D and trimming were deduced from the DNA. The table lists about 210,000 clones, about 86% of them singletons, with 6.2% in the top ten. This clonotype originated in a man aged 55 to 70 who had recovered from COVID-19. V gene TRBV5-6 combines with J gene TRBJ2-7; 8 bases agree with TRBD1. Sequencing was done on a sample of peripheral blood. Written as DNA, the CDR3 is TGTGCCAGCAGCTTGGCCGGACAGGGAATAAACGAGCAGTACTTC. Its translation: CASSLAGQGINEQYF.